These T cell receptor beta chains were read from a single sample in a study of CD8+ T cells in alopecia areata. TCRdb keeps only in-frame clones here, not all; method: immunoSEQ multiplex PCR. The sample lists about 200,000 clones; around 56% were seen once. The sample was CD4+ T cells sorted from blood, taken at week 4, from a patient treated with tofacitinib. Receptors originate from a human donor with alopecia areata. Each CDR3 is given with its conserved first and last residue. Fields, in order: D gene, clone size, V gene, J gene, CDR3 protein, CDR3 DNA. D genes are given only for firm matches. Where a row states a size, it is once, few, many or the class of an expanded clone; other rows omit it.

D: .; size: .; V: TRBV30; J: TRBJ2-3; CDR3: CAWSGKDTQYF; DNA: TGTGCCTGGAGTGGAAAGGATACGCAGTATTTT
D: .; size: .; V: TRBV5-1; J: TRBJ1-6; CDR3: CASSFDSNNSPLHF; DNA: TGCGCCAGCAGCTTTGACAGCAATAATTCACCCCTCCACTTT
D: .; size: once; V: TRBV5-1; J: TRBJ2-2; CDR3: CASSRHLGGASIGELFF; DNA: TGCGCCAGCAGCCGGCACCTGGGGGGCGCGAGTATCGGGGAGCTGTTTTTT
D: .; size: few; V: TRBV2; J: TRBJ2-7; CDR3: CASSGESLQRTYEQYF; DNA: TGTGCCAGCAGTGGAGAGTCGCTACAAAGGACCTACGAGCAGTACTTC
D: .; size: .; V: TRBV5-1; J: TRBJ2-2; CDR3: CASSLLREPGTGELFF; DNA: TGCGCCAGCAGCTTGCTCCGGGAGCCGGGAACCGGGGAGCTGTTTTTT
D: .; size: .; V: TRBV4-3; J: TRBJ2-3; CDR3: CASSRGVGTDTQYF; DNA: TGCGCCAGCAGCCGGGGGGTAGGGACAGATACGCAGTATTTT
D: .; size: .; V: TRBV25-1; J: TRBJ1-6; CDR3: CASSETGYNSPLHF; DNA: TGTGCCAGCAGTGAAACAGGCTACAATTCACCCCTCCACTTT
D: .; size: .; V: TRBV29-1; J: TRBJ2-1; CDR3: CSVVGLNEQFF; DNA: TGCAGCGTTGTGGGGTTGAATGAGCAGTTCTTC
D: .; size: .; V: TRBV11-2; J: TRBJ1-4; CDR3: CASVLRGEVALFF; DNA: TGTGCCAGCGTTCTGAGAGGGGAGGTAGCCCTGTTTTTT
D: .; size: .; V: TRBV29-1; J: TRBJ1-2; CDR3: CSVTTPGDGKNYGYTF; DNA: TGCAGCGTTACCACCCCCGGGGACGGGAAAAACTATGGCTACACCTTC
D: .; size: .; V: TRBV30; J: TRBJ1-2; CDR3: CAWSVTAVYGYTF; DNA: TGTGCCTGGAGTGTAACCGCTGTCTATGGCTACACCTTC
D: .; size: .; V: TRBV5-1; J: TRBJ1-5; CDR3: CASSLEPGSPNQPQHF; DNA: TGCGCCAGCAGCTTGGAACCGGGCAGTCCCAATCAGCCCCAGCATTTT
D: .; size: .; V: TRBV6-6; J: TRBJ1-3; CDR3: CASSYQSSGNTIYF; DNA: TGTGCCAGCAGTTACCAAAGCTCTGGAAACACCATATATTTT
D: .; size: .; V: TRBV5-1; J: TRBJ2-1; CDR3: CASSPRGGPYNEQFF; DNA: TGCGCCAGCAGCCCCCGCGGAGGGCCCTACAATGAGCAGTTCTTC
D: .; size: few; V: TRBV28; J: TRBJ2-2; CDR3: CASRFTGELFF; DNA: TGTGCCAGTCGGTTTACCGGGGAGCTGTTTTTT
D: .; size: .; V: TRBV9; J: TRBJ2-2; CDR3: CASRERVRGELFF; DNA: TGTGCCAGCAGGGAGAGGGTTCGCGGGGAGCTGTTTTTT
D: .; size: .; V: TRBV29-1; J: TRBJ2-7; CDR3: CSVEQGGDYEQYF; DNA: TGCAGCGTTGAACAGGGTGGGGACTACGAGCAGTACTTC
D: .; size: .; V: TRBV29-1; J: TRBJ2-2; CDR3: CSVGVTGELFF; DNA: TGCAGCGTGGGGGTAACCGGGGAGCTGTTTTTT
D: .; size: .; V: TRBV5-8; J: TRBJ1-5; CDR3: CASSLQGMSNQPQHF; DNA: TGTGCCAGCAGCTTGCAAGGGATGAGCAATCAGCCCCAGCATTTT
D: .; size: .; V: TRBV30; J: TRBJ2-1; CDR3: CAWSVGQGTFNEQFF; DNA: TGTGCCTGGAGTGTAGGGCAGGGGACTTTCAATGAGCAGTTCTTC
D: TRBD1; size: .; V: TRBV30; J: TRBJ2-2; CDR3: CAWDLGGSWIGELFF; DNA: TGTGCCTGGGATTTAGGGGGCTCATGGATCGGGGAGCTGTTTTTT
D: .; size: .; V: TRBV28; J: TRBJ2-5; CDR3: CASSFGGGKTQYF; DNA: TGTGCCAGCAGTTTTGGGGGCGGGAAGACCCAGTACTTC
D: .; size: few; V: TRBV7-9; J: TRBJ2-1; CDR3: CASSHPGQFF; DNA: TGTGCCAGCAGCCACCCAGGTCAGTTCTTC
D: .; size: .; V: TRBV2; J: TRBJ2-2; CDR3: CASSVGYTGELFF; DNA: TGTGCCAGCAGTGTGGGGTACACCGGGGAGCTGTTTTTT
D: TRBD1; size: .; V: TRBV7-2; J: TRBJ1-3; CDR3: CASSSRDRFGNTIYF; DNA: TGTGCCAGCAGCTCCCGGGACAGGTTCGGAAACACCATATATTTT
D: TRBD2; size: .; V: TRBV4-1; J: TRBJ2-3; CDR3: CASSQEPGRLLAGGSDTQYF; DNA: TGCGCCAGCAGCCAAGAGCCCGGGAGACTGCTAGCGGGGGGATCAGATACGCAGTATTTT
D: .; size: .; V: TRBV29-1; J: TRBJ2-5; CDR3: CSAQAAVETQYF; DNA: TGCAGCGCCCAAGCGGCCGTCGAGACCCAGTACTTC
D: .; size: .; V: TRBV30; J: TRBJ1-2; CDR3: CAWTREAGYTF; DNA: TGTGCCTGGACCCGGGAGGCTGGCTACACCTTC
D: TRBD1; size: .; V: TRBV30; J: TRBJ1-1; CDR3: CAGQDRGTTFF; DNA: TGTGCCGGGCAAGACAGGGGTACAACTTTCTTT
D: .; size: .; V: TRBV29-1; J: TRBJ2-3; CDR3: CSVVPDTDTQYF; DNA: TGCAGCGTGGTCCCGGACACAGATACGCAGTATTTT
D: .; size: .; V: TRBV29-1; J: TRBJ1-2; CDR3: CSVGQPQEGGYTF; DNA: TGCAGCGTCGGCCAGCCTCAGGAGGGTGGCTACACCTTC
D: .; size: .; V: TRBV30; J: TRBJ1-4; CDR3: CAWMSPGPLIEKLFF; DNA: TGTGCCTGGATGTCTCCGGGACCACTAATTGAAAAACTGTTTTTT
D: .; size: few; V: TRBV2; J: TRBJ2-7; CDR3: CASSPRGGTIYEQYF; DNA: TGTGCCAGCAGTCCCAGGGGGGGCACGATCTACGAGCAGTACTTC
D: TRBD1; size: .; V: TRBV4-1; J: TRBJ2-7; CDR3: CASSRRQGASDEQYF; DNA: TGCGCCAGCAGCCGCCGCCAGGGGGCGAGCGACGAGCAGTACTTC
D: .; size: .; V: TRBV30; J: TRBJ1-2; CDR3: CAWSFPNYGYTF; DNA: TGTGCCTGGAGTTTCCCTAACTATGGCTACACCTTC
D: .; size: .; V: TRBV30; J: TRBJ1-5; CDR3: CAWSVRSNQPQHF; DNA: TGTGCCTGGAGTGTACGGTCCAATCAGCCCCAGCATTTT
D: TRBD2; size: few; V: TRBV6-5; J: TRBJ2-3; CDR3: CASSSLGGSSTDTQYF; DNA: TGTGCCAGCAGTTCCCTGGGAGGGTCAAGCACAGATACGCAGTATTTT
D: .; size: .; V: TRBV11-2; J: TRBJ1-2; CDR3: CASSLAGRSLIYGYTF; DNA: TGTGCCAGCAGCTTAGCGGGCCGGTCCCTCATCTATGGCTACACCTTC
D: .; size: few; V: TRBV28; J: TRBJ2-1; CDR3: CASSPPDLQEQFF; DNA: TGTGCCAGCAGTCCCCCGGACCTCCAGGAGCAGTTCTTC
D: .; size: .; V: TRBV9; J: TRBJ2-7; CDR3: CASSVPYEQYF; DNA: TGTGCCAGCAGCGTCCCCTACGAGCAGTACTTC
D: TRBD2; size: .; V: TRBV5-1; J: TRBJ2-3; CDR3: CASSSSGGAVTDTQYF; DNA: TGCGCCAGCAGCTCTAGCGGGGGGGCAGTAACAGATACGCAGTATTTT
D: .; size: many; V: TRBV10-3; J: TRBJ1-2; CDR3: CAISERVQLYGYTF; DNA: TGTGCCATCAGTGAGAGGGTGCAGCTCTATGGCTACACCTTC
D: .; size: few; V: TRBV4-2; J: TRBJ2-3; CDR3: CASSQAMGVGADTQYF; DNA: TGTGCCAGCAGCCAAGCGATGGGGGTTGGCGCAGATACGCAGTATTTT
D: .; size: .; V: TRBV14; J: TRBJ2-5; CDR3: CASSQGGETQYF; DNA: TGTGCCAGCAGCCAAGGCGGCGAGACCCAGTACTTC
D: .; size: .; V: TRBV28; J: TRBJ1-2; CDR3: CASEALGYYGYTF; DNA: TGTGCCAGCGAAGCTCTGGGGTACTATGGCTACACCTTC
D: .; size: .; V: TRBV4-1; J: TRBJ2-5; CDR3: CASSLPQSGVETQYF; DNA: TGCGCCAGCAGCCTCCCACAGAGTGGGGTGGAGACCCAGTACTTC
D: .; size: .; V: TRBV7-3; J: TRBJ2-2; CDR3: CASREAGWTGELFF; DNA: TGTGCCAGCAGGGAGGCAGGTTGGACCGGGGAGCTGTTTTTT
D: .; size: many; V: TRBV4-3; J: TRBJ1-6; CDR3: CASSQVLIRGPQNSPLHF; DNA: TGCGCCAGCAGCCAAGTCCTCATCAGGGGTCCCCAAAATTCACCCCTCCACTTT
D: .; size: few; V: TRBV5-4; J: TRBJ1-6; CDR3: CASSLYTGSDSPLHF; DNA: TGTGCCAGCAGCTTGTACACAGGGAGTGATTCACCCCTCCACTTT
D: .; size: .; V: TRBV30; J: TRBJ1-3; CDR3: CAFRGVGGNTIYF; DNA: TGTGCTTTCCGGGGAGTGGGTGGAAACACCATATATTTT
D: .; size: .; V: TRBV2; J: TRBJ2-2; CDR3: CASSTYGPTALFF; DNA: TGTGCCAGCAGTACTTACGGACCGACGGCGCTGTTTTTT
D: .; size: .; V: TRBV28; J: TRBJ2-7; CDR3: CASSREQYF; DNA: TGTGCCAGCAGTAGGGAGCAGTACTTC
D: TRBD1; size: .; V: TRBV29-1; J: TRBJ2-1; CDR3: CSSGTVSYNEQFF; DNA: TGCAGCTCTGGGACAGTCTCCTACAATGAGCAGTTCTTC
D: TRBD1; size: few; V: TRBV28; J: TRBJ2-7; CDR3: CASSQMTGYEQYF; DNA: TGTGCCAGCAGTCAAATGACAGGGTACGAGCAGTACTTC
D: TRBD1; size: .; V: TRBV27; J: TRBJ2-7; CDR3: CASSFRDRGRNEQYF; DNA: TGTGCCAGCAGTTTCCGGGACAGGGGGAGGAACGAGCAGTACTTC
D: .; size: .; V: TRBV30; J: TRBJ1-1; CDR3: CAWSRSLNTEAFF; DNA: TGTGCCTGGAGTCGATCCTTGAACACTGAAGCTTTCTTT